The 17 T cell receptor beta chains given below trace back to one sample, sequenced in a study of control samples from healthy donors and cancer patients. Assay: immunoSEQ multiplex PCR; the TCRdb copy retains only in-frame clones and omits some. The sample includes some 150,000 clones, approximately 94% seen only once; the top ten take approximately 14%. What was sequenced was blood. The receptors stem from a man aged 35 to 55 in good health.

V usage is TRBV27 and J usage is TRBJ1-4; 8 positions match TRBD1. The germline CDR1 and CDR2 sequences are MNHEY and SMNVEV (reference sequence). Unmatched junction bases numbered 6, after V lost 6 bases and J lost 3 bases. The CDR3 has 15 residues. The CDR3 DNA reads TGTGCCAGCAGCCCGACGACAGGGGCTAATGAAAAACTGTTTTTT. Translation gives CASSPTTGANEKLFF.

A single count supports this clone. The chain's CDR3 is CASLTALDTIYF. The CDR3 coding sequence is TGTGCCTCCTTGACAGCGCTGGACACCATATATTTT. V is TRBV30 and J is TRBJ1-3; D is perhaps TRBD1 (5 bases). V shed 7 bases and J shed 8 bases, with 15 bases lying between them. The CDR3 contains 12 residues. The germline V gene has CDR1 GTSNPN and CDR2 SVGIG (reference sequence).

The CDR3 loop reads CASSPRHTMNTEAFF. In DNA, the CDR3 is TGTGCCAGCTCACCACGACACACCATGAACACTGAAGCTTTCTTT. V gene TRBV18 combines with J gene TRBJ1-1; D not resolved. V was trimmed by 1 base and J by 0 bases, leaving 9 bases between them. This CDR3 has 15 residues. Per the germline V gene, CDR1 is KGHSH and CDR2 is LQKENI.

The chain joins TRBV6-5 to TRBJ2-5, with D tentatively TRBD1 (5 bases). Trimming cost V 5 bases and J 1 base, with 8 bases left between them. The CDR3 contains 13 residues. Looked up from germline, CDR1 is MNHEY and CDR2 is SVGAGI. CDR3 DNA: TGTGCCAGCAGTAGGGGTTTCCAAGAGACCCAGTACTTC. It yields the protein CASSRGFQETQYF.

V usage is TRBV6-5 and J usage is TRBJ1-1; D gene unclear. V was cut by 5 bases and J by 1 base, with 8 bases left in between. The germline CDR1 and CDR2 sequences are MNHEY and SVGAGI. The CDR3 loop spans 13 amino acids. The CDR3 is CASSPTENTEAFF. CDR3 bases: TGTGCCAGCAGTCCCACAGAGAACACTGAAGCTTTCTTT.

J is TRBJ1-1 and V is TRBV5-6, with D possibly TRBD1 on 5 matching bases. This CDR3 has 12 residues. CDR1 SGHDT and CDR2 YYEEEE come from the germline V gene. V was clipped by 3 bases and J by 5 bases, with 8 bases between them. CDR3 nucleotides: TGTGCCAGCAGCTGGGGCAGGACTGAAGCTTTCTTT. It encodes CASSWGRTEAFF.

The rearrangement joins TRBV27 to TRBJ2-7, with D possibly being TRBD2 (5 bases). Germline V gives CDR1 MNHEY, CDR2 SMNVEV (reference sequence). This CDR3 has 15 residues. V gave up 6 bases and J gave up 5 bases, with 20 bases separating them. This chain's CDR3 is CASSADSEGIHEQYF. CDR3 coding DNA: TGTGCCAGCAGCGCAGATTCTGAGGGAATCCACGAGCAGTACTTC.

V usage is TRBV28 and J usage is TRBJ1-5; a possible D gene is TRBD1 (6 bases). Germline V gene sequence: CDR1 MDHEN, CDR2 SYDVKM. The CDR3 is 13 amino acids. CDR3 nucleotide sequence: TGTGCAGGGGGGGCGCGTCCCAATCAGCCCCAGCATTTT. It codes for CAGGARPNQPQHF.

The chain has TRBV10-3 and TRBJ2-3; D uncertain. This CDR3 has 11 amino acids. The germline V gene encodes CDR1 ENHRY and CDR2 SYGVKD. V lost 8 bases, J lost 2 bases, and 5 bases lay in between. The CDR3 reads CAIGSTDTQYF. CDR3 in DNA: TGTGCCATCGGGTCCACAGATACGCAGTATTTT.

A few counts support this clone. The chain couples TRBV10-1 to TRBJ1-1, with TRBD1 matching over 10 bases. J was trimmed by 10 bases and V by 4 bases; bases with no gene match: 3. Germline V gives CDR1 WNHNN, CDR2 SYGVQD (reference sequence). The CDR3 is made up of 12 amino acids. The CDR3 protein is CASSGQGAPAFF. Here the CDR3 DNA reads TGCGCCAGCAGTGGACAGGGGGCTCCAGCTTTCTTT.

In its sample, this clone was seen once. This rearrangement joins TRBV6-5 to TRBJ1-3; D not certain. The CDR3 spans 13 residues. The germline gives CDR1 MNHEY, CDR2 SVGAGI. CDR3 DNA sequence: TGTGCTATTAGCAGCCTGGCTGGAAACACCATATATTTT. Translation: CAISSLAGNTIYF.

The rearrangement joins TRBV5-4 to TRBJ1-1; D remains unclear. The CDR3 consists of 15 residues. V dropped 0 bases and J dropped 6 bases, with 15 bases sitting between them. Germline V gene data show CDR1 as SGHNT and CDR2 as YYREEE (reference sequence). CDR3 sequence (DNA): TGTGCCAGCAGCTTGGGACACCCTCAAGGAGCTGAAGCTTTCTTT. Translation: CASSLGHPQGAEAFF.

The CDR3 loop reads CASRDIYEQYF. The CDR3 DNA reads as TGCGCCAGCAGGGACATCTACGAGCAGTACTTC. The rearrangement uses TRBV5-1 and TRBJ2-7; possible D gene TRBD1, 5 bases. Germline CDR1 reads SGHRS; CDR2 reads YFSETQ. Trimming removed 5 bases at V and 3 bases at J, with 6 bases between. This CDR3 comprises 11 residues. Drawing the rest from reference TRBV5-1 and TRBJ2-7, the complete variable domain is KAGVTQTPRYLIKTRGQQVTLSCSPISGHRSVSWYQQTPGQGLQFLFEYFSETQRNKGNFPGRFSGRQFSNSRSEMNVSTLELGDSALYLCASRDIYEQYFGPGTRLTVT.

The V call is TRBV6-5, the J call TRBJ1-2, with 7 bases identical to TRBD1. This CDR3 has 14 residues. CDR1 is MNHEY and CDR2 is SVGAGI in the germline V gene. The J segment lost 1 base and the V segment lost 5 bases, leaving 4 bases of the junction unmatched. The CDR3 nucleotides are TGTGCCAGCAGTCCTAGGGACAGTAACTATGGCTACACCTTC. It is translated as CASSPRDSNYGYTF.

J is TRBJ2-1 and V is TRBV20-1; D not certain. Per the germline V gene, CDR1 is DFQATT and CDR2 is SNEGSKA (reference sequence). This CDR3 has 11 residues. Deletions cut 5 bases from V and 10 bases from J, with 12 bases between. The CDR3 nucleotides are TGCAGTGCTTACAAGCTGCCAGAGCAGTTCTTC. Its protein product is CSAYKLPEQFF.

This sequence joins TRBV15 and TRBJ2-3; 9 nucleotides agree with TRBD1. After removal of 0 bases from V and 2 bases from J, the junction contained 3 bases not matched to a gene. Germline V gene lookup returns CDR1 LNHNV and CDR2 YYDKDF (reference sequence). The CDR3 is 16 amino acids. This CDR3 reads CATSRDGTGPTDTQYF. CDR3 coding DNA: TGTGCCACCAGCAGAGATGGGACAGGGCCCACAGATACGCAGTATTTT.

V usage is TRBV19 and J usage is TRBJ2-2, with D unclear. This CDR3 spans 14 amino acids. Per the germline V gene, CDR1 is LNHDA and CDR2 is SQIVND (reference sequence). The germline V and J ends were trimmed by 8 bases and 4 bases, with 14 bases remaining between them. CDR3: CASLPGRFTGELFF. The DNA for the CDR3 is TGTGCCAGTCTCCCGGGTAGATTCACCGGGGAGCTGTTTTTT.